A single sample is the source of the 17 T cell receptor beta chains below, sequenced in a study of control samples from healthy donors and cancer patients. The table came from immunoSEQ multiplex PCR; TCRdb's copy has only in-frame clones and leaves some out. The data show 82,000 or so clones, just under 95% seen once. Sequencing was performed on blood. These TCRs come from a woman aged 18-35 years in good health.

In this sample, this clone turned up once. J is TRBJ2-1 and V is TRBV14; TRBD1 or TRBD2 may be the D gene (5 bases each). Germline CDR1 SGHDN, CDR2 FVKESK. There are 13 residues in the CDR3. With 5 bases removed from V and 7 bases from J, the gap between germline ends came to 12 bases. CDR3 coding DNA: TGTGCCAGCAGCAGAGGGGCCGGGAATGAGCAGTTCTTC. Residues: CASSRGAGNEQFF.

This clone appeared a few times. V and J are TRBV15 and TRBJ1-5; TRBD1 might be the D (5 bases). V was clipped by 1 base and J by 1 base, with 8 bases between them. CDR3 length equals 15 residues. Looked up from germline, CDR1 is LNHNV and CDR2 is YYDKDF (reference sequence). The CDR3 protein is CATSRGRQSNQPQHF. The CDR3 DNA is TGTGCCACCAGCAGAGGAAGACAGAGCAATCAGCCCCAGCATTTT.

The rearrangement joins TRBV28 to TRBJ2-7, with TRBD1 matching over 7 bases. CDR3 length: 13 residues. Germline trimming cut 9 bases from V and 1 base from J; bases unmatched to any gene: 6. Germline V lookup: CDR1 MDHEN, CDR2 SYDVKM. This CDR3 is CASGTGESYEQYF. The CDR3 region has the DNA TGTGCCAGTGGAACAGGGGAGTCCTACGAGCAGTACTTC.

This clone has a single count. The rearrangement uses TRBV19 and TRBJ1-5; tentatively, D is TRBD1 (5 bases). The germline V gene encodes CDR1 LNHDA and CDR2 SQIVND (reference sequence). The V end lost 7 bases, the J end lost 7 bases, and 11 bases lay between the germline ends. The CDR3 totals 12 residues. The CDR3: CASNDDRQPQHF. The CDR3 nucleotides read TGTGCCAGTAACGATGACAGACAGCCCCAGCATTTT.

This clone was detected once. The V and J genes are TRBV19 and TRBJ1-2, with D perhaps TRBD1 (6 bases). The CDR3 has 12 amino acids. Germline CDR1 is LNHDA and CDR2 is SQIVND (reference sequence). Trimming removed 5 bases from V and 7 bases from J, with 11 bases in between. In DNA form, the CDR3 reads TGTGCCAGTAGTTGGTTGGACAGTGGCTACACCTTC. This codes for CASSWLDSGYTF. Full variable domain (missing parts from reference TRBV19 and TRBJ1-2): DGGITQSPKYLFRKEGQNVTLSCEQNLNHDAMYWYRQDPGQGLRLIYYSQIVNDFQKGDIAEGYSVSREKKESFPLTVTSAQKNPTAFYLCASSWLDSGYTFGSGTRLTVV.

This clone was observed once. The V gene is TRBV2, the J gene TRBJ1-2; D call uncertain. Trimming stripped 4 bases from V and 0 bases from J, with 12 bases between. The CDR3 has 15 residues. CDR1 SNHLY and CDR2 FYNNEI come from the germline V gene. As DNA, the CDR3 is TGTGCCAGCAGTGTTCTCCAGAAAGCTAACTATGGCTACACCTTC. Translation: CASSVLQKANYGYTF.

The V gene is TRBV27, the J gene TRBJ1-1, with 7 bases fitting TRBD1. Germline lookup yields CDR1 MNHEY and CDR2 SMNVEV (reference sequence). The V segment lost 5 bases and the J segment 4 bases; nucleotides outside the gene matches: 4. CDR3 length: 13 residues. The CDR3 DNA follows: TGTGCCAGCAGTCTCGGGACAGTCACTGAAGCTTTCTTT. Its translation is CASSLGTVTEAFF.

The CDR3 protein is CASASGTINTEAFF. The CDR3 coding sequence is TGCGCCAGCGCCTCTGGGACGATTAACACTGAAGCTTTCTTT. V is TRBV5-1 and J is TRBJ1-1; tentatively, D is TRBD1 (5 bases). Between the trimmed V and J ends, which lost 7 bases and 2 bases, there was a span of 15 bases. Germline V lookup: CDR1 SGHRS, CDR2 YFSETQ. The CDR3 loop spans 14 amino acids.

CDR3 residues: CASSPSGWGQETQYF. CDR3 sequence (DNA): TGTGCCAGCAGCCCTTCGGGGTGGGGACAAGAGACCCAGTACTTC. The chain joins TRBV13 to TRBJ2-5; tentative D call: TRBD2 (5 bases). This CDR3 has 15 amino acids. The V gene's germline CDR1 is PRHDT and CDR2 FYEKMQ (reference sequence). Trimming stripped 5 bases from V and 2 bases from J, with 15 bases between.

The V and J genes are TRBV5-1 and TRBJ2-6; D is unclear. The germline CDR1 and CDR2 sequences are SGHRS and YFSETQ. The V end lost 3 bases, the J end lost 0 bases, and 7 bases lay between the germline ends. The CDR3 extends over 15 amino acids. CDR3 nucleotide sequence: TGCGCCAGCAGCTACCGGACCTCTGGGGCCAACGTCCTGACTTTC. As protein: CASSYRTSGANVLTF.

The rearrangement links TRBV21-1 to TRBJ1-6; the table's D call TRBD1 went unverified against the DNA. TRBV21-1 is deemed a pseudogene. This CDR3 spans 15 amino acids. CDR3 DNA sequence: TGTGCCAGCAGCCGACAGGGGTTTGTTAATTCACCCCTCCACTTT. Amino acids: CASSRQGFVNSPLHF.

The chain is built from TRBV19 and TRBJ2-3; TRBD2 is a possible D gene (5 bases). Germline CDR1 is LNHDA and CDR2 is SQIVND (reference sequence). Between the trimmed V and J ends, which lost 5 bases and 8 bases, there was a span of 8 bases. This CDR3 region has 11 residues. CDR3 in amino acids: CASSQEVTQYF. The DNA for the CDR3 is TGTGCCAGTAGTCAGGAGGTTACGCAGTATTTT.

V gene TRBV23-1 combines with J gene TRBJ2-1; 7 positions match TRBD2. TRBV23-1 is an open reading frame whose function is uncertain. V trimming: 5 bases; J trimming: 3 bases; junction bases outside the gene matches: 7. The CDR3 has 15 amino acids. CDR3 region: CASSWGGPGYNEQFF. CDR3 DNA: TGCGCCAGCAGTTGGGGAGGGCCAGGCTACAATGAGCAGTTCTTC.

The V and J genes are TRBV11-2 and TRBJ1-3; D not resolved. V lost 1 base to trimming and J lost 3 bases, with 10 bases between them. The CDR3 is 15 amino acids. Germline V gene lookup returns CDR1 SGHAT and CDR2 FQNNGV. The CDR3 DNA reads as TGTGCCAGCAGCTTAGCCGGGAACGGTGGAAACACCATATATTTT. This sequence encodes CASSLAGNGGNTIYF.

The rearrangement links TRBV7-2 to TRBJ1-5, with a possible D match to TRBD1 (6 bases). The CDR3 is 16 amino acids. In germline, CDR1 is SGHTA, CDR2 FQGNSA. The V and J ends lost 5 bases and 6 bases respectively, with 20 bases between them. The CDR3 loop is CASSPSAMWGLQPQHF. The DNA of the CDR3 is TGTGCCAGCAGCCCCTCCGCGATGTGGGGGCTTCAGCCCCAGCATTTT. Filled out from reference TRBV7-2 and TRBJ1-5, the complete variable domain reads GAGVSQSPSNKVTEKGKDVELRCDPISGHTALYWYRQSLGQGLEFLIYFQGNSAPDKSGLPSDRFSAERTGGSVSTLTIQRTQQEDSAVYLCASSPSAMWGLQPQHFGDGTRLSIL.

The CDR3 DNA is TGCGCCAGCAGTCGGGGGCAGGGGGGATTTCACAATGAGCAGTTCTTC. Amino acids: CASSRGQGGFHNEQFF. This sequence joins TRBV10-2 and TRBJ2-1; a possible D gene is TRBD1 (7 bases). Trimming took 5 bases from V and 5 from J, leaving 19 bases between them. The CDR3 is 16 amino acids. The germline V gene has CDR1 WSHSY and CDR2 SAAADI.

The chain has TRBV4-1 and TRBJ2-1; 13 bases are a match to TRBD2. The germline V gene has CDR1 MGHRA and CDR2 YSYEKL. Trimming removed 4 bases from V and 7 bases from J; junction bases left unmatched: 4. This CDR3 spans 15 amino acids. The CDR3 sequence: CASSPTSGGSNEQFF. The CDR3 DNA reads TGCGCCAGCAGCCCGACTAGCGGGGGGAGTAATGAGCAGTTCTTC.